This TCR beta chain is drawn from a study of cytomegalovirus exposure and HLA in healthy donors. Across the whole study: An early release of data contained 80 million to 85 million unique TCRs, which came from HLA-typed donors. Findings and limits, study-wide: Based on reports, TCR beta sequences accurately predicted HLA-A and HLA-B alleles for most subjects. A further, later analysis showed that HLA-associated TCR beta chains (compared with equally common others) were more clonally expanded.

This CDR3 is built from 14 residues. V shed 0 bases and J shed 3 bases, with 9 bases lying between them. The V gene's germline CDR1 is SGHRS and CDR2 YFSETQ. In its sample, this clone was seen once. Its antigen is unidentified. PCR involved 60 Vbeta and 13 Jbeta primers. Only in-frame clones appear in the TCRdb table, and some are missing; sequencing was by immunoSEQ multiplex PCR. This sample has about 120,000 clones; about 86% occur once, and the top ten carry around 2.2%. The clonotype comes from a woman aged 35 to 49 in good health and CMV-seronegative. Material for sequencing was PBMCs. V is TRBV5-1 and J is TRBJ2-5, with D possibly matching TRBD2 (5 bases). The CDR3 DNA reads as TGCGCCAGCAGCTTGGTGGCCGGGAAAGAGACCCAGTACTTC. Its translation: CASSLVAGKETQYF.